This entry features one T cell receptor beta chain sequence. The record originates from a study of blood T cell repertoires in COVID-19. This table comes from immunoSEQ multiplex PCR, and its TCRdb copy is limited to in-frame clones, with some not included. The sample includes 400,000 to 450,000 clones, around 91% seen only once; the top ten take roughly 1.6%. Germline loops: CDR1 KGHSH, CDR2 LQKENI. Trimming removed 2 bases at V and 4 bases at J, with 17 bases between. CDR3 length equals 16 residues. Sequenced input: peripheral blood. The chain has TRBV18 and TRBJ1-1; tentatively, D is TRBD1 (5 bases). This sequence originates from a woman aged 40 to 50 with COVID-19, enrolled during active disease. CDR3 DNA sequence: TGTGCCAGCTCACCAAAGTCCCCAGGGATCGGCACTGAAGCTTTCTTT. Translating gives CASSPKSPGIGTEAFF.